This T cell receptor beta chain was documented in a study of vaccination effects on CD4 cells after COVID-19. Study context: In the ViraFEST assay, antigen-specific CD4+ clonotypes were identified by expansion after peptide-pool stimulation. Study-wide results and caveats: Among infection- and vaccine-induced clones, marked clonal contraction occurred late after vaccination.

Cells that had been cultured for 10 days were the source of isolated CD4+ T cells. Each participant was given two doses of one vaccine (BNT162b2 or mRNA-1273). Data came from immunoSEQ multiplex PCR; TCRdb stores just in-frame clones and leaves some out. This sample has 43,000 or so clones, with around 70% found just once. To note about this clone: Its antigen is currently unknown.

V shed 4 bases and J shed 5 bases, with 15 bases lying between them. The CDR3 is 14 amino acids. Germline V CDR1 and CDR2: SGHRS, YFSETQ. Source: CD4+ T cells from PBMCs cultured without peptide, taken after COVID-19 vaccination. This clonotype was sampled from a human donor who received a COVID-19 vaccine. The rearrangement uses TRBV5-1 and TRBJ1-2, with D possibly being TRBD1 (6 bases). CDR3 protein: CASSGIGGSYGYTF. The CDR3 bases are TGCGCCAGCAGCGGGATAGGGGGATCGTATGGCTACACCTTC. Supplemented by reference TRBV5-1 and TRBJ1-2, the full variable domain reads KAGVTQTPRYLIKTRGQQVTLSCSPISGHRSVSWYQQTPGQGLQFLFEYFSETQRNKGNFPGRFSGRQFSNSRSEMNVSTLELGDSALYLCASSGIGGSYGYTFGSGTRLTVV.